These T cell receptor beta chains were read from a single sample in a study of lung T cells in sarcoidosis with Löfgren's syndrome. TCRdb reprocessed the reads with MiXCR, giving one entry per CDR3 protein. The sample yields 15,000 to 25,000 distinct CDR3 sequences, 20% to 25% seen once. The sample was CD4+ T cells from bronchoalveolar lavage. The source is a human donor with sarcoidosis (Löfgren's syndrome or another form), or a control subject (not recorded which). Both conserved end residues are part of each CDR3. The D gene is left open where the match is weak. Rows give clone size only sometimes, using once, few, many, or a class for an expanded clone.

d_gene,v_gene,abundance,j_gene,CDR3nt,CDR3aa
TRBD2,TRBV14,many,TRBJ2-3,TGTGCCAGCAGCCAAGGACTAGCGGAGACAGATACGCAGTATTTT,CASSQGLAETDTQYF
NA,TRBV20-1,many,TRBJ1-1,TGCAGTGCTAAGCGAGCAGGCCCGAACACTGAAGCTTTCTTT,CSAKRAGPNTEAFF
TRBD1,TRBV19,many,TRBJ2-1,TGTGCCAGTAGACTGACGACAGGGGGGAATGAGCAGTTCTTC,CASRLTTGGNEQFF
NA,TRBV29-1,NA,TRBJ2-5,TGCAGCGTTTCACCGGGGGCGGAGACCCAGTACTTC,CSVSPGAETQYF
TRBD1,TRBV4-2,many,TRBJ2-2,TGTGCCAGCAGCCAAGATCCGGCAGGACAGGCGAACACCGGGGAGCTGTTTTTT,CASSQDPAGQANTGELFF
NA,TRBV7-2,many,TRBJ2-3,TGTGCCAGCAGCTTCTCCTTTCTAGCCGGAAGCACAGATACGCAGTATTTT,CASSFSFLAGSTDTQYF
NA,TRBV7-9,few,TRBJ2-7,TGTGCCAGCAGCCCACGTGCTAGGAGCTACGAGCAGTACTTC,CASSPRARSYEQYF
NA,TRBV28,many,TRBJ2-5,TGTGCCAGCAGTTTTTTCAGAGTAGGAGAGACCCAGTACTTC,CASSFFRVGETQYF
TRBD2,TRBV4-2,many,TRBJ2-1,TGTGCCAGCAGCCTAGCGGGCCTTTCCAGGGACAATGAGCAGTTCTTC,CASSLAGLSRDNEQFF
NA,TRBV7-2,many,TRBJ1-1,TGTGCCAGCAGCTTAGGTGGACGGGGGGGAGCTTTCTTT,CASSLGGRGGAFF